Listed below are T cell receptor beta chains from one sample, sequenced in a study of blood T cell repertoires in COVID-19. Assay: immunoSEQ multiplex PCR; the TCRdb copy retains only in-frame clones and omits some. The sample carries 100,000 to 150,000 clones, approximately 85% recorded once. Sequencing used peripheral blood. The receptors derive from a woman older than 75 with acute or convalescent COVID-19. Each CDR3 is given with its conserved first and last residue. Fields, in order: J gene, D gene, clone size, V gene, CDR3 protein, CDR3 DNA. D genes are given only for firm matches. The size entry is marked missing in some rows and otherwise reads once, few, many or a size class.

TRBJ1-2,.,.,TRBV6-1,CASSETTVYGYTF,TGTGCCAGCAGTGAAACTACGGTCTATGGCTACACCTTC
TRBJ1-5,.,.,TRBV5-8,CASSLRGGNQPQHF,TGTGCCAGCAGCTTGCGGGGGGGCAATCAGCCCCAGCATTTT
TRBJ2-1,.,.,TRBV5-1,CASSMGSSYNEQFF,TGCGCCAGTTCCATGGGGAGCTCCTACAATGAGCAGTTCTTC
TRBJ2-2,TRBD1,.,TRBV25-1,CASRVTGDGTGELFF,TGTGCCAGCAGAGTGACAGGGGATGGCACCGGGGAGCTGTTTTTT
TRBJ1-6,.,.,TRBV4-3,CASSQGAEFNSPLHF,TGCGCCAGCAGCCAGGGGGCCGAATTCAATTCACCCCTCCACTTT
TRBJ1-5,TRBD1,.,TRBV6-6,CASRGQGHQPQHF,TGTGCCAGCAGGGGACAGGGACATCAGCCCCAGCATTTT
TRBJ2-4,.,.,TRBV19,CASSIPGKLSKNIQYF,TGTGCCAGTAGTATCCCGGGGAAGTTATCCAAAAACATTCAGTACTTC
TRBJ2-5,.,.,TRBV23-1,CASSQSGPGVPIQETQYF,TGCGCCAGCAGTCAATCGGGCCCGGGGGTCCCCATTCAAGAGACCCAGTACTTC
TRBJ1-3,.,.,TRBV7-9,CASSATGYSGNTIYF,TGTGCCAGCAGCGCAACAGGTTACTCTGGAAACACCATATATTTT
TRBJ1-2,TRBD1,.,TRBV5-1,CASSYGLGQGYGYTF,TGCGCCAGCAGCTATGGCCTGGGACAGGGATATGGCTACACCTTC
TRBJ1-1,.,.,TRBV5-1,CASSTNMNTEAFF,TGCGCCAGCAGCACAAATATGAACACTGAAGCTTTCTTT
TRBJ2-5,TRBD1,.,TRBV7-9,CASSLVGQGGETQYF,TGTGCCAGCAGCTTAGTAGGACAGGGAGGAGAGACCCAGTACTTC
TRBJ1-2,.,.,TRBV19,CASSTGGSGYGYTF,TGTGCCAGTTCAACTGGAGGGTCTGGCTATGGCTACACCTTC
TRBJ1-3,.,.,TRBV6-5,CASSIRQASGNTIYF,TGTGCCAGCAGTATACGACAGGCCTCTGGAAACACCATATATTTT
TRBJ2-1,TRBD2,once,TRBV4-3,CASSQDSVAGYNEQFF,TGCGCCAGCAGCCAAGATTCGGTAGCGGGCTACAATGAGCAGTTCTTC
TRBJ1-5,.,.,TRBV6-2/TRBV6-3,CASSYNGWGLNSNQPQHF,TGTGCCAGCAGTTACAATGGATGGGGCCTAAATAGCAATCAGCCCCAGCATTTT
TRBJ1-1,.,.,TRBV20-1,CSASEGAGPPEAFF,TGCAGTGCTAGTGAAGGGGCCGGCCCACCCGAAGCTTTCTTT
TRBJ1-3,.,.,TRBV25-1,CASSAAGGYGNTIYF,TGTGCCAGCAGTGCCGCCGGGGGATACGGAAACACCATATATTTT
TRBJ2-3,TRBD2,.,TRBV3-1/TRBV3-2,CASSQISGGATGLDTQYF,TGTGCCAGCAGCCAAATTAGCGGGGGGGCCACTGGGTTAGATACGCAGTATTTT
TRBJ1-1,TRBD1,.,TRBV5-6,CASSFYRGYTEAFF,TGTGCCAGCAGCTTTTACAGGGGGTATACTGAAGCTTTCTTT
TRBJ1-2,TRBD1,.,TRBV6-2/TRBV6-3,CASSQTGYGYTF,TGTGCCAGCAGCCAGACAGGGTACGGCTACACCTTC
TRBJ2-7,TRBD2,.,TRBV7-2,CASSPGLALSYEQYF,TGTGCCAGCAGCCCCGGACTAGCGCTCTCCTACGAGCAGTACTTC
TRBJ2-5,TRBD2,.,TRBV10-3,CAIAPSGQETQYF,TGTGCCATCGCCCCTAGCGGGCAAGAGACCCAGTACTTC
TRBJ2-5,TRBD2,.,TRBV7-2,CASTPLPRTSGGQETQYF,TGTGCCAGCACCCCCCTCCCCCGGACTAGCGGGGGCCAAGAGACCCAGTACTTC
TRBJ1-1,.,once,TRBV5-1,CASKGEGGSTEAFF,TGCGCCAGCAAGGGTGAAGGGGGAAGCACTGAAGCTTTCTTT
TRBJ2-2,.,.,TRBV7-3,CASSWQGSGELFF,TGTGCCAGCAGCTGGCAGGGGTCCGGGGAGCTGTTTTTT
TRBJ1-2,.,once,TRBV6-1,CASSEARRGYTF,TGTGCCAGCAGTGAAGCTCGGAGGGGCTACACCTTC
TRBJ2-5,TRBD1,.,TRBV5-1,CASSRGTALETQYF,TGCGCCAGCAGTAGAGGGACAGCCCTTGAGACCCAGTACTTC
TRBJ1-2,TRBD1,.,TRBV25-1,CASSGDYRGQGYTF,TGTGCCAGCAGTGGCGATTACAGGGGACAAGGCTACACCTTC
TRBJ2-7,.,.,TRBV7-8,CASSTRVVEQYF,TGTGCCAGCAGCACCAGGGTCGTCGAGCAGTACTTC
TRBJ1-1,.,.,TRBV7-2,CASQNTEAFF,TGTGCCAGCCAGAACACTGAAGCTTTCTTT
TRBJ2-5,.,.,TRBV28,CASRQGFVETQYF,TGTGCCAGCAGGCAGGGGTTTGTTGAGACCCAGTACTTC
TRBJ1-6,.,.,TRBV3-1/TRBV3-2,CASSPIANSPLHF,TGTGCCAGCAGCCCCATTGCGAATTCACCCCTCCACTTT